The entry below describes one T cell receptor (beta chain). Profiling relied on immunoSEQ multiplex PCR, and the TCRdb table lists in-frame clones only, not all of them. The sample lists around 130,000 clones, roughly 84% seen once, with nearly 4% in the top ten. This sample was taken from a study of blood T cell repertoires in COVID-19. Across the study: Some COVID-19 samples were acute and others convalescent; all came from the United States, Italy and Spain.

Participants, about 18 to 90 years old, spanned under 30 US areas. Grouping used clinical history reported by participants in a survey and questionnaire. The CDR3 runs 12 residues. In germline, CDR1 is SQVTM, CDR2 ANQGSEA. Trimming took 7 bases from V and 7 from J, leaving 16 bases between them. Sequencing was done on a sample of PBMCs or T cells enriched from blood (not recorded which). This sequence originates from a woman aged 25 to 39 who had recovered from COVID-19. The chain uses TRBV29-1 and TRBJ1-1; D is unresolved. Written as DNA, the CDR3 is TGCAGCGGCCGGGAGGCTTCCCTTGAAGCTTTCTTT. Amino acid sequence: CSGREASLEAFF. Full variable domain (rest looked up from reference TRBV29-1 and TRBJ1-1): SAVISQKPSRDICQRGTSLTIQCQVDSQVTMMFWYRQQPGQSLTLIATANQGSEATYESGFVIDKFPISRPNLTFSTLTVSNMSPEDSSIYLCSGREASLEAFFGQGTRLTVV.